This T cell receptor (beta chain) was captured in a study of cytomegalovirus exposure and HLA in healthy donors. Germline values: CDR1 MNHEY, CDR2 SVGAGI. The V gene end was trimmed by 0 bases and the J gene end by 4 bases; junction bases not matched to a gene: 7. The CDR3 consists of 16 residues. Concerning this clone itself: Its antigen is currently unknown.

Study observations and caveats: TCR beta V segments were, for the most part, productive about 87% or about 30% of the time in an earlier analysis.

The PCR made use of 60 Vbeta and 13 Jbeta primers. Only in-frame clones appear in the TCRdb table, and some are missing; sequencing was by immunoSEQ multiplex PCR. The sample includes fewer than 100,000 clones. This TCR derives from a man aged 50 to 59 in good health and CMV-seronegative. Sequenced sample: PBMCs. This chain links TRBV6-5 with TRBJ1-2, with TRBD1 matching over 8 bases. The DNA of the CDR3 is TGTGCCAGCAGTTACTCGTTTACAGGGGGGAGCTATGGCTACACCTTC. Amino acids: CASSYSFTGGSYGYTF.